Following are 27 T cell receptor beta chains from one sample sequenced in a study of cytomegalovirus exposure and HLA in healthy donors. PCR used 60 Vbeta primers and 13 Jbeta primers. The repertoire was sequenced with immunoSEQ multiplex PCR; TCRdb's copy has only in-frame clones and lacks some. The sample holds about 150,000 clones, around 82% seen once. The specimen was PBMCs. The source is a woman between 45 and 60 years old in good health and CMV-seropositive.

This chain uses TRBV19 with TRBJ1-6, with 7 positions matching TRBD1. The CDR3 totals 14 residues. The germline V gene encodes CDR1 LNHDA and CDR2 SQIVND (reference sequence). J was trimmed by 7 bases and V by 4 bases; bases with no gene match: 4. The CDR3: CASSTGQANSPLHF. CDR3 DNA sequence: TGTGCCAGTAGTACTGGACAGGCAAATTCACCCCTCCACTTT.

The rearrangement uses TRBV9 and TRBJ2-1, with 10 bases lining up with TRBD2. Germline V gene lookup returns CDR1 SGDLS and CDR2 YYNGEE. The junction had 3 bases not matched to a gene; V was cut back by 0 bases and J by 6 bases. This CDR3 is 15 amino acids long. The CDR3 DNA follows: TGTGCCAGCAGCGTAGAACTAGCGGGGTTCAATGAGCAGTTCTTC. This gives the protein CASSVELAGFNEQFF.

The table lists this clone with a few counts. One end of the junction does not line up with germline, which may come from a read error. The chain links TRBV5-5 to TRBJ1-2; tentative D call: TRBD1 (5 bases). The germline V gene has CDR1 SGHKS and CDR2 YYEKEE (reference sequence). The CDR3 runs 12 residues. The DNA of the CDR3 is TGCGCCAGCAGCCAAGATACAGGAGAGCACACCTTC. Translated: CASSQDTGEHTF.

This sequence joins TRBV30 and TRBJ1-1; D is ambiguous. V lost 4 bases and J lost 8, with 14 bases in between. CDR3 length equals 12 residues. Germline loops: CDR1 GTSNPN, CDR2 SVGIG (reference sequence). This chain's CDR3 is CAWTLEGREAFF. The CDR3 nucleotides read TGTGCCTGGACCTTAGAGGGCAGGGAAGCTTTCTTT.

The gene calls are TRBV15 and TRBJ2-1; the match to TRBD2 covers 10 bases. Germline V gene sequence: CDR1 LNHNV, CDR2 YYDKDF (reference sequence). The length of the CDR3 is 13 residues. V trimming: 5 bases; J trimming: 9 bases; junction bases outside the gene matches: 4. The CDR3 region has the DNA TGTGCCACCAGCCAGCGGGGGGGATTTGAGCAGTTCTTC. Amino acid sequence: CATSQRGGFEQFF.

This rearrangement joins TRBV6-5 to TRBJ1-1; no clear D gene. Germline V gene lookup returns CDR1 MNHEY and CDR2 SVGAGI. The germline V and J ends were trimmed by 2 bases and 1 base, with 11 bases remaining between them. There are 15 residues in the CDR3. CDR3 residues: CASSYQPPGNTEAFF. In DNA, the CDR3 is TGTGCCAGCAGTTACCAACCCCCGGGGAACACTGAAGCTTTCTTT.

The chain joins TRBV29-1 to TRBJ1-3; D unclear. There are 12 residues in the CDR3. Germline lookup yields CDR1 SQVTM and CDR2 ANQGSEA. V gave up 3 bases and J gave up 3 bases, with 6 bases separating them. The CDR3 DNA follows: TGCAGCGTTGAGGCAGGTGGAAACACCATATATTTT. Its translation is CSVEAGGNTIYF.

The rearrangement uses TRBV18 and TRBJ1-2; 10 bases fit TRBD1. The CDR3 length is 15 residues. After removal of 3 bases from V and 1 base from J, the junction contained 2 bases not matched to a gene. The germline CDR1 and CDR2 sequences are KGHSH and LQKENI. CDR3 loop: CASSPGQGNNYGYTF. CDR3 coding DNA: TGTGCCAGCTCACCGGGACAGGGGAATAACTATGGCTACACCTTC.

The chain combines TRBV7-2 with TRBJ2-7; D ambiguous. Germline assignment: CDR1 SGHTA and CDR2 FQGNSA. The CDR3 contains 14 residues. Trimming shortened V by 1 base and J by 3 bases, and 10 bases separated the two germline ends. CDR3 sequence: CASSLGPENYEQYF. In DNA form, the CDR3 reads TGTGCCAGCAGCTTAGGTCCAGAAAACTACGAGCAGTACTTC.

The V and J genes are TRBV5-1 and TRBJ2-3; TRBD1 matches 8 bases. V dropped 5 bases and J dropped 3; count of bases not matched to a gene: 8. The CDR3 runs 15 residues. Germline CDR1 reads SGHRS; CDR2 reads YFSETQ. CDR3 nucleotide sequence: TGCGCCAGCAGTTCCCAGGGGGCAGAAACAGATACGCAGTATTTT. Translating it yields CASSSQGAETDTQYF.

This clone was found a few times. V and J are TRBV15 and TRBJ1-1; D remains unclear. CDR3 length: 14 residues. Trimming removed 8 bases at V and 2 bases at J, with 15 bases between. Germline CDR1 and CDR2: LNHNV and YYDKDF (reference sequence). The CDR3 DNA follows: TGTGCCACCTTCCTCCGGACGGGAAACACTGAAGCTTTCTTT. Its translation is CATFLRTGNTEAFF.

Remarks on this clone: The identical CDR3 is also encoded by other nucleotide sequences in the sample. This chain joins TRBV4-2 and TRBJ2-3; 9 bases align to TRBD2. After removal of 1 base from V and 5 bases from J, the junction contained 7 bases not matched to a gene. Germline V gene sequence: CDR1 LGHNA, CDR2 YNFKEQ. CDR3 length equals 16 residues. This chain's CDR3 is CASSQAPSGNVDTQYF. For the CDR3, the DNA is TGTGCCAGCAGCCAAGCGCCTAGCGGGAATGTAGATACGCAGTATTTT.

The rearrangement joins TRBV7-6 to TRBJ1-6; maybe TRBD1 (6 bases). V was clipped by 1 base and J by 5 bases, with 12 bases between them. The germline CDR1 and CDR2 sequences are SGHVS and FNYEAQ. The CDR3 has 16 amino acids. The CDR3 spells CASSLVPGAHNSPLHF. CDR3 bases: TGTGCCAGCAGCTTAGTCCCAGGGGCCCATAATTCACCCCTCCACTTT. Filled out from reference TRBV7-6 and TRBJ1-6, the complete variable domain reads GAGVSQSPRYKVTKRGQDVALRCDPISGHVSLYWYRQALGQGPEFLTYFNYEAQQDKSGLPNDRFSAERPEGSISTLTIQRTEQRDSAMYRCASSLVPGAHNSPLHFGNGTRLTVT.

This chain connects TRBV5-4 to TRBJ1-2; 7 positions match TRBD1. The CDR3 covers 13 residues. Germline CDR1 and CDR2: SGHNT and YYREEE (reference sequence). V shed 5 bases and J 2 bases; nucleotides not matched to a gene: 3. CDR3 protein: CASSTRGNYGYTF. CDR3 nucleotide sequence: TGTGCCAGCAGTACCAGGGGGAACTATGGCTACACCTTC. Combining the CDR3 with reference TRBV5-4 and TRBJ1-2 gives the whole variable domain ETGVTQSPTHLIKTRGQQVTLRCSSQSGHNTVSWYQQALGQGPQFIFQYYREEENGRGNFPPRFSGLQFPNYSSELNVNALELDDSALYLCASSTRGNYGYTFGSGTRLTVV.

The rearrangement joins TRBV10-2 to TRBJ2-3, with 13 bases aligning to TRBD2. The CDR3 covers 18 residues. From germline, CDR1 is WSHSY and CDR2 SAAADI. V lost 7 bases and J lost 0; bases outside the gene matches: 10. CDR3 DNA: TGCGCCAGCATTCCAGGACTAGCGGGGGACTCTAGCACAGATACGCAGTATTTT. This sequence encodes CASIPGLAGDSSTDTQYF.

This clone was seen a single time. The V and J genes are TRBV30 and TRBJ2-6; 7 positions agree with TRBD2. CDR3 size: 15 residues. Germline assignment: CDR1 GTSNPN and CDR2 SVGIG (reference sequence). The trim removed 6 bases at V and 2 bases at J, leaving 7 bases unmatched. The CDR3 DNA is TGTGCCTGCGACGGGGGGTACCCTGGGGCCAACGTCCTGACTTTC. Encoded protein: CACDGGYPGANVLTF.

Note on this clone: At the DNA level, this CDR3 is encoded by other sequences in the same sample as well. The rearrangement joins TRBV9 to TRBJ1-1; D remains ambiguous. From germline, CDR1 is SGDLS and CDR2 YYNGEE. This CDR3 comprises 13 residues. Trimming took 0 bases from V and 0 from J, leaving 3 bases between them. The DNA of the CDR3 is TGTGCCAGCAGCGTAGTCTTGAACACTGAAGCTTTCTTT. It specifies CASSVVLNTEAFF.

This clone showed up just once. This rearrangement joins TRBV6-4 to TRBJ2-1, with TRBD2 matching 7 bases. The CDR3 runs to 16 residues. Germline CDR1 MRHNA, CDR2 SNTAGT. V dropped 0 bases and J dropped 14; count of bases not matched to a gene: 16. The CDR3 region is CASSDSPRLGGGKKFF. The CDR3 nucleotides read TGTGCCAGCAGTGACTCTCCCCGCCTGGGCGGGGGTAAGAAGTTCTTC.

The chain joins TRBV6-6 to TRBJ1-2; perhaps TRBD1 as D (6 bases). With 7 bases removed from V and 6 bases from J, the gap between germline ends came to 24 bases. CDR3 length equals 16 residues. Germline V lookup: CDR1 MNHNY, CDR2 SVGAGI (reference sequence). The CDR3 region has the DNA TGTGCCAGCATTTCGCCCTACAGGGCCGAGTATGATGGCTACACCTTC. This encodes CASISPYRAEYDGYTF.

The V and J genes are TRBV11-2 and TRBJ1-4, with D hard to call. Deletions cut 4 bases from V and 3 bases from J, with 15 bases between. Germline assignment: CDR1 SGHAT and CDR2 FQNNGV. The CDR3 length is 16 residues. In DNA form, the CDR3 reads TGTGCCAGCAGCTCCTCCCTCGGGGATTCTAATGAAAAACTGTTTTTT. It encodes CASSSSLGDSNEKLFF.

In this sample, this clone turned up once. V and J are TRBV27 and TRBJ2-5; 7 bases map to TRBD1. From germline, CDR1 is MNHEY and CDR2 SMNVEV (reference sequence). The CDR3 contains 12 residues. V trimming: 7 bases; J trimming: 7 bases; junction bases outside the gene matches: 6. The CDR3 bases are TGTGCCAGCATGGACAGGACGGGGACCCAGTACTTC. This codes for CASMDRTGTQYF.

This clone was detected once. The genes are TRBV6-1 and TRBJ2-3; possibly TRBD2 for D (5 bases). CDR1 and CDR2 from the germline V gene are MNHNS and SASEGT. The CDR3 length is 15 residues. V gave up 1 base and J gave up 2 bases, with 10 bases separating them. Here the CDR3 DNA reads TGTGCCAGCAGTGAAGGGACTCACACCACAGATACGCAGTATTTT. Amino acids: CASSEGTHTTDTQYF.

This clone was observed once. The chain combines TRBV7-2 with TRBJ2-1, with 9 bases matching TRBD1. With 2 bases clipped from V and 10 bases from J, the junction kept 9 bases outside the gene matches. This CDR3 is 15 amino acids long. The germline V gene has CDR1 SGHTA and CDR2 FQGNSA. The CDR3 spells CASSLTGTGRWEQFF. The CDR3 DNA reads TGTGCCAGCAGCTTAACCGGGACAGGGAGGTGGGAGCAGTTCTTC.

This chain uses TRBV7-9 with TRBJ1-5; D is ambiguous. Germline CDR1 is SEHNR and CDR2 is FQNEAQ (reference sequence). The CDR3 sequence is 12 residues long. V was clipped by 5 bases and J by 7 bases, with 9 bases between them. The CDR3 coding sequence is TGTGCCAGCAGCCTAGGTAGCCAGCCCCAGCATTTT. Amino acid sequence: CASSLGSQPQHF.

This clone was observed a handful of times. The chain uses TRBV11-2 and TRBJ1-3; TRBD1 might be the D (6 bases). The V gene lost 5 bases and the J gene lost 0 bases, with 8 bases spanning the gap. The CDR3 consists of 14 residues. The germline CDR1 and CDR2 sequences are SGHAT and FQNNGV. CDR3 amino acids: CASSTGNSGNTIYF. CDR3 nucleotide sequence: TGTGCCAGCAGCACAGGGAACTCTGGAAACACCATATATTTT.

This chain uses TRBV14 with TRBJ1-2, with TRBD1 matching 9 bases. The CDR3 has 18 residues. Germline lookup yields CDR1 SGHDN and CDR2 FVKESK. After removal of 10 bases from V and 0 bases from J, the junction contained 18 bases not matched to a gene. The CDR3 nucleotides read TGTGCCACCATGCCCATTCCGGGACAGGGAGGAACTAACTATGGCTACACCTTC. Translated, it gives CATMPIPGQGGTNYGYTF.

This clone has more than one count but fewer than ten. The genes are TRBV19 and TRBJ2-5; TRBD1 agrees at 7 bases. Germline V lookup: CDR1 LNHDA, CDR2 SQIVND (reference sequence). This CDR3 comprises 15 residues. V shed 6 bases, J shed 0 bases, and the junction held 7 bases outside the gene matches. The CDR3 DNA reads TGTGCCAGTAGCCCACCCGACAGGGACCAAGAGACCCAGTACTTC. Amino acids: CASSPPDRDQETQYF.